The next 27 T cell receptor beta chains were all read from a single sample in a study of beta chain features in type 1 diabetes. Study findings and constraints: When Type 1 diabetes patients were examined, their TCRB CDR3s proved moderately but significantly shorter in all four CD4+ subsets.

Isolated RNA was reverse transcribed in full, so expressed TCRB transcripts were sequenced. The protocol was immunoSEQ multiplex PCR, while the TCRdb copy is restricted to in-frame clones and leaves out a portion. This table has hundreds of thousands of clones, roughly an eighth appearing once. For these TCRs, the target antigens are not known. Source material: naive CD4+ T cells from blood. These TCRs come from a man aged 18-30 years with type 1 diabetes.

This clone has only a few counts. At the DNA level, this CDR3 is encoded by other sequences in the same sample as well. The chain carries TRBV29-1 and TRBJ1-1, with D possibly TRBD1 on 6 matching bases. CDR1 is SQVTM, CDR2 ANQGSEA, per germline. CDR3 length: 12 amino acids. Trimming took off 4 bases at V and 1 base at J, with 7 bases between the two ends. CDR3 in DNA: TGCAGCGTTGCAGGGGCGAACACTGAAGCTTTCTTT. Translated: CSVAGANTEAFF.

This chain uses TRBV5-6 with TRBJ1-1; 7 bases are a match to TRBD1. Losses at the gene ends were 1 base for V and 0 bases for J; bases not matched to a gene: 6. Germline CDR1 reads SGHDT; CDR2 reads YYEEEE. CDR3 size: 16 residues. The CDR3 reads CASSLTTGNLNTEAFF. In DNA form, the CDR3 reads TGTGCCAGCAGCTTGACGACAGGGAATTTGAACACTGAAGCTTTCTTT. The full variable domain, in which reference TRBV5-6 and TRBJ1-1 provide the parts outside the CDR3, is DAGVTQSPTHLIKTRGQQVTLRCSPKSGHDTVSWYQQALGQGPQFIFQYYEEEERQRGNFPDRFSGHQFPNYSSELNVNALLLGDSALYLCASSLTTGNLNTEAFFGQGTRLTVV.

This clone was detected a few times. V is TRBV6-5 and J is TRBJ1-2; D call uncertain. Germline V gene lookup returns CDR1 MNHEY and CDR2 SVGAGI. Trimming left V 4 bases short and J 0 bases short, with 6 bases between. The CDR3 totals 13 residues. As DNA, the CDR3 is TGTGCCAGCAGTTCCGGTACTAACTATGGCTACACCTTC. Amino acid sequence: CASSSGTNYGYTF.

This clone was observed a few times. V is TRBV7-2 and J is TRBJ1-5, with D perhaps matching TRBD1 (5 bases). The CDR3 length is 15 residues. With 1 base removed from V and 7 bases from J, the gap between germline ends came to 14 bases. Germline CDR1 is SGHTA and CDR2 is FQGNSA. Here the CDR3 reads CASSLGMGVGQPQHF. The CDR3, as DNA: TGTGCCAGCAGCTTAGGCATGGGGGTGGGGCAGCCCCAGCATTTT. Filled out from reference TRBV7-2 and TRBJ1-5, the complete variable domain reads GAGVSQSPSNKVTEKGKDVELRCDPISGHTALYWYRQSLGQGLEFLIYFQGNSAPDKSGLPSDRFSAERTGGSVSTLTIQRTQQEDSAVYLCASSLGMGVGQPQHFGDGTRLSIL.

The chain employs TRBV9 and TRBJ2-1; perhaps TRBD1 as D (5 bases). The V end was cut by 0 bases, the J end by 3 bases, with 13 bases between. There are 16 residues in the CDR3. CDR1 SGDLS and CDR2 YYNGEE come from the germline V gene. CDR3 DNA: TGTGCCAGCAGCGTAGTCGAGGCAGGGATCTACAATGAGCAGTTCTTC. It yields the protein CASSVVEAGIYNEQFF.

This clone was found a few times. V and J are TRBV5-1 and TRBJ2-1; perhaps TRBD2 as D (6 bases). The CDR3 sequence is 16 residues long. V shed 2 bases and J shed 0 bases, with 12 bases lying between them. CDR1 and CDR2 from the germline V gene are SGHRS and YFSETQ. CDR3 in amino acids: CASSFQGAGSYNEQFF. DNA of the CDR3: TGCGCCAGCAGCTTCCAGGGAGCGGGCTCCTACAATGAGCAGTTCTTC. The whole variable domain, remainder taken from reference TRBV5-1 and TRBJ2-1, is KAGVTQTPRYLIKTRGQQVTLSCSPISGHRSVSWYQQTPGQGLQFLFEYFSETQRNKGNFPGRFSGRQFSNSRSEMNVSTLELGDSALYLCASSFQGAGSYNEQFFGPGTRLTVL.

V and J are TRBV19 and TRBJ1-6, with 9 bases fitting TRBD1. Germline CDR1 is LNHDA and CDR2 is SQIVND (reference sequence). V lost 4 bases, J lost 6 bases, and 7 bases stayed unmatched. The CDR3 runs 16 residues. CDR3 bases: TGTGCCAGTAGTACCACCCGACAGGGGGTTAATTCACCCCTCCACTTT. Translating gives CASSTTRQGVNSPLHF.

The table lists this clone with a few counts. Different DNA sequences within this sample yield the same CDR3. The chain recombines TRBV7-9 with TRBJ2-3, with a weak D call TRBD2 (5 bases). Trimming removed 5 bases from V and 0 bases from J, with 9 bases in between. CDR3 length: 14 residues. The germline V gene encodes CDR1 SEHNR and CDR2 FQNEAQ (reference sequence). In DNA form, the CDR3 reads TGTGCCAGCAGCACCCGGGGTAGCACAGATACGCAGTATTTT. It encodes CASSTRGSTDTQYF.

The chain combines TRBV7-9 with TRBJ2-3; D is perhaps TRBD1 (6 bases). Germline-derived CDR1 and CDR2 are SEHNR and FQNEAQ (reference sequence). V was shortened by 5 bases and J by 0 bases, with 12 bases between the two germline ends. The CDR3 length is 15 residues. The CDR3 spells CASSNEGGSTDTQYF. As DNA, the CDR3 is TGTGCCAGCAGCAACGAAGGGGGAAGCACAGATACGCAGTATTTT.

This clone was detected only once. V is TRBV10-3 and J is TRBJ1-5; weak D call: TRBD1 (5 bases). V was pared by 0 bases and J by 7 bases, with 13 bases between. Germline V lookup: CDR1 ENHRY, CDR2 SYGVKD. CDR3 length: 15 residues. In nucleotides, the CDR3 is TGTGCCATCAGTGAGTCCCGGGGCAGCCAACAGCCCCAGCATTTT. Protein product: CAISESRGSQQPQHF.

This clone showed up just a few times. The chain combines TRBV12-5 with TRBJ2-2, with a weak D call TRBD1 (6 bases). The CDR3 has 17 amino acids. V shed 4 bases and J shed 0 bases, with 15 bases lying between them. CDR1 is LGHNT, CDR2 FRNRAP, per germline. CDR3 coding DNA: TGTGCTAGTGGTTCCCCTGGGGCAGGGGCGAACACCGGGGAGCTGTTTTTT. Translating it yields CASGSPGAGANTGELFF.

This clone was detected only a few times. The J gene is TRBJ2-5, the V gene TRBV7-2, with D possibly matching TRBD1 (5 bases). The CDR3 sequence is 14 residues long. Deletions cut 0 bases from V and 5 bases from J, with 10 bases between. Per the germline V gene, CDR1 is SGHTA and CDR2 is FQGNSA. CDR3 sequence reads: CASSLARTRETQYF. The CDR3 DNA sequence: TGTGCCAGCAGCTTAGCTCGGACACGGGAGACCCAGTACTTC.

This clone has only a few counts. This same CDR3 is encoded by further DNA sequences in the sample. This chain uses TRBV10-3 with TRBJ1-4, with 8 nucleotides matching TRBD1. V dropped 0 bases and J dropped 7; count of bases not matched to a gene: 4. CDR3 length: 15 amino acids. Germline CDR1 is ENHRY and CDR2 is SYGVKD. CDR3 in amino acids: CAISESQGAGEKLFF. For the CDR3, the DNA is TGTGCCATCAGTGAGTCGCAGGGGGCGGGTGAAAAACTGTTTTTT.

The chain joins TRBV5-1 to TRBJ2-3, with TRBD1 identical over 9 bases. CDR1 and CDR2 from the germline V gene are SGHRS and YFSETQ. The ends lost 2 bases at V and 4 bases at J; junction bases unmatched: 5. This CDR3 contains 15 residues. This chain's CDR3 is CASSLGQGNADTQYF. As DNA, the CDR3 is TGCGCCAGCAGCTTAGGACAGGGGAACGCAGATACGCAGTATTTT.

The CDR3 bases are TGCAGCGGTGCGCGGGATCCCTATGGCTACACCTTC. It codes for CSGARDPYGYTF. The rearrangement uses TRBV29-1 and TRBJ1-2; no definite D call. The germline CDR1 and CDR2 sequences are SQVTM and ANQGSEA. The CDR3 spans 12 residues. The germline V and J ends were trimmed by 7 bases and 4 bases, with 13 bases remaining between them. The variable domain in full, completed from reference TRBV29-1 and TRBJ1-2, reads SAVISQKPSRDICQRGTSLTIQCQVDSQVTMMFWYRQQPGQSLTLIATANQGSEATYESGFVIDKFPISRPNLTFSTLTVSNMSPEDSSIYLCSGARDPYGYTFGSGTRLTVV.

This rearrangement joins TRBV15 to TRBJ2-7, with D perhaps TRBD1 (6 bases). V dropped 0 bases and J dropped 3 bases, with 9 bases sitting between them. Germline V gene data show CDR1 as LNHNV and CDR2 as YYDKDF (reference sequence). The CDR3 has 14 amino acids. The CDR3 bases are TGTGCCACCAGCAGAGATGGGACAAGCTACGAGCAGTACTTC. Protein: CATSRDGTSYEQYF.

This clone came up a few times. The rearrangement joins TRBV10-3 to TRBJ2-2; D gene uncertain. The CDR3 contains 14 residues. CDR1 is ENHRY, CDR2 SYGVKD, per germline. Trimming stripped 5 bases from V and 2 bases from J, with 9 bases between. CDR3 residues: CAISTNANTGELFF. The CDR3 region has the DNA TGTGCCATCAGTACAAACGCTAACACCGGGGAGCTGTTTTTT.

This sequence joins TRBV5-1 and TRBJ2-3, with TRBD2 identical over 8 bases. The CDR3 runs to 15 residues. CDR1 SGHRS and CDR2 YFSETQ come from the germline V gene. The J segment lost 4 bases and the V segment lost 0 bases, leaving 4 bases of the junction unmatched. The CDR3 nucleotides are TGCGCCAGCAGCTTGGGGCTAGCGGGCCCAGATACGCAGTATTTT. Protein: CASSLGLAGPDTQYF.

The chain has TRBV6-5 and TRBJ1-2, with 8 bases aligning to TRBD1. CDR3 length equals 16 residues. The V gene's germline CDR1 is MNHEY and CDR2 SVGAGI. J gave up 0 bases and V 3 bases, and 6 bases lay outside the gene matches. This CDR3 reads CASSYGQGEANYGYTF. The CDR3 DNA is TGTGCCAGCAGTTATGGACAGGGCGAAGCTAACTATGGCTACACCTTC.

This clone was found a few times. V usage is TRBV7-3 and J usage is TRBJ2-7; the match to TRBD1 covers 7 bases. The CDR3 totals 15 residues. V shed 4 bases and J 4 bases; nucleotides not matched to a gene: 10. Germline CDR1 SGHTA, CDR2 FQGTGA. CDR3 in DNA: TGTGCCAGCAGCTCAGGCCAGGGGGAGACATACGAGCAGTACTTC. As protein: CASSSGQGETYEQYF.

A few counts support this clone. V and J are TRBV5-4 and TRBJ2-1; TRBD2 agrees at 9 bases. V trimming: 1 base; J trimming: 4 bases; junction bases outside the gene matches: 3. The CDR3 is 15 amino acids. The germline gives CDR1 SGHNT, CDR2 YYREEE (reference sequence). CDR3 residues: CASSLSGGLYNEQFF. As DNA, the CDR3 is TGTGCCAGCAGCTTGAGCGGGGGGCTATACAATGAGCAGTTCTTC.

The CDR3 DNA follows: TGTGCCAGCAGCTTAGGGTCCAAAGACACAGATACGCAGTATTTT. It is translated as CASSLGSKDTDTQYF. J is TRBJ2-3 and V is TRBV7-2; D is unresolved. Trimming took 1 base from V and 2 from J, leaving 10 bases between them. The CDR3 has 15 amino acids. Germline V lookup: CDR1 SGHTA, CDR2 FQGNSA.

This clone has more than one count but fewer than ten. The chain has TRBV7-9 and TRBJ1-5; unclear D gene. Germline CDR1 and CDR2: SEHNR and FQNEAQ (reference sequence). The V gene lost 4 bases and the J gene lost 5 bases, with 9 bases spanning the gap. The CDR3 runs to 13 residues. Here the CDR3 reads CASSSNGDQPQHF. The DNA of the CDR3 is TGTGCCAGCAGCTCGAATGGCGATCAGCCCCAGCATTTT. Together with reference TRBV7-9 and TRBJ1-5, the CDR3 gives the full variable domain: DTGVSQNPRHKITKRGQNVTFRCDPISEHNRLYWYRQTLGQGPEFLTYFQNEAQLEKSRLLSDRFSAERPKGSFSTLEIQRTEQGDSAMYLCASSSNGDQPQHFGDGTRLSIL.

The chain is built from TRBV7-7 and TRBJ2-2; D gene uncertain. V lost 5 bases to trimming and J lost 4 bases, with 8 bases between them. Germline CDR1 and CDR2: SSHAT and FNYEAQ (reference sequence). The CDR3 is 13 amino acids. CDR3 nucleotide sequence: TGTGCCAGCAGCCCCCTGTCCACCGGGGAGCTGTTTTTT. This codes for CASSPLSTGELFF.

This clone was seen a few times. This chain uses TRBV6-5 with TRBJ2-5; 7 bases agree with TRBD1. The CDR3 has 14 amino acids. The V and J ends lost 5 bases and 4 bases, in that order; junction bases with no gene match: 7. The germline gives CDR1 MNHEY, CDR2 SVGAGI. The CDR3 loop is CASSTQGSGETQYF. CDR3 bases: TGTGCCAGCAGTACACAGGGGTCTGGAGAGACCCAGTACTTC.

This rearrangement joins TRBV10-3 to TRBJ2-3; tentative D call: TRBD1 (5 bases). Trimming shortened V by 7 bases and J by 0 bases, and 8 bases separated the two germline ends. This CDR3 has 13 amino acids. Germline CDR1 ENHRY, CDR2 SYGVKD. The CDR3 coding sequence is TGTGCCATCACGACAGCTAGCACAGATACGCAGTATTTT. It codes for CAITTASTDTQYF.

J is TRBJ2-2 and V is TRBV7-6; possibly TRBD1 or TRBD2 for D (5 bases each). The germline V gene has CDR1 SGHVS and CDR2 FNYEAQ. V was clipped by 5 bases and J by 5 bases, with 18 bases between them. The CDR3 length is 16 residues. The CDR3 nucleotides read TGTGCCAGCAGCCCCATACGGGGTAAGGGGACCGGGGAGCTGTTTTTT. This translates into CASSPIRGKGTGELFF.